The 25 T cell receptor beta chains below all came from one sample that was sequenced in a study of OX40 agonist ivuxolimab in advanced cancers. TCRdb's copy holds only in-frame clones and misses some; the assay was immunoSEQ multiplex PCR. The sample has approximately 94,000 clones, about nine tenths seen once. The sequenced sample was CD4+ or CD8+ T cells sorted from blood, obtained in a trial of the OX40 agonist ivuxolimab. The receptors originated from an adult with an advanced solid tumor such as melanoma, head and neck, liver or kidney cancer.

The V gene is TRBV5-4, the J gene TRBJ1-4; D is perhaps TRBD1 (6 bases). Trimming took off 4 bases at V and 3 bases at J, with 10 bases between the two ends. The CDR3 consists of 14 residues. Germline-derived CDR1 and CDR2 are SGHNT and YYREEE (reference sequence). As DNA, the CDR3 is TGTGCCAGCAGCCAGACAGGTTCTAATGAAAAACTGTTTTTT. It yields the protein CASSQTGSNEKLFF.

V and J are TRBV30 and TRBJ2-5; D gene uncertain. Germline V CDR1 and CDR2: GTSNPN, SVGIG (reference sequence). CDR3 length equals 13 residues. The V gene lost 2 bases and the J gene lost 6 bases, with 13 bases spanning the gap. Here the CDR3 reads CAWSLLRGQTQYF. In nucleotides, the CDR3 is TGTGCCTGGAGTCTGCTGCGCGGTCAGACCCAGTACTTC. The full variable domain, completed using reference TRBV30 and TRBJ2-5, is SQTIHQWPATLVQPVGSPLSLECTVEGTSNPNLYWYRQAAGRGLQLLFYSVGIGQISSEVPQNLSASRPQDRQFILSSKKLLLSDSGFYLCAWSLLRGQTQYFGPGTRLLVL.

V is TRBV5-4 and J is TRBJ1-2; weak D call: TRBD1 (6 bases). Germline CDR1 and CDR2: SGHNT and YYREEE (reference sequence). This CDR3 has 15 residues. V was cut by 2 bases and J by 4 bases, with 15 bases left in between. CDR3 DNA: TGTGCCAGCAGCTTTCGTGCGGGGGCGATCTATGGCTACACCTTC. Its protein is CASSFRAGAIYGYTF.

In DNA form, the CDR3 reads TGCAGCGTTGGGGGGTACAGGGGTGATACGCAGTATTTT. This sequence encodes CSVGGYRGDTQYF. This rearrangement joins TRBV29-1 to TRBJ2-3; 7 bases agree with TRBD1. J gave up 6 bases and V 4 bases, and 7 bases lay outside the gene matches. Germline loops: CDR1 SQVTM, CDR2 ANQGSEA. CDR3 size: 13 residues.

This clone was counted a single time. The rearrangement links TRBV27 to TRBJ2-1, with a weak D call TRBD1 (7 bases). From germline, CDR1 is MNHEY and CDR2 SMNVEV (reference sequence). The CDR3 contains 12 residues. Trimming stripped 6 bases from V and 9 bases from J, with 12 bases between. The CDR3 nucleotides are TGTGCCAGCAGGTACAGGGGAGGTGAGCAGTTCTTC. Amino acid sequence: CASRYRGGEQFF.

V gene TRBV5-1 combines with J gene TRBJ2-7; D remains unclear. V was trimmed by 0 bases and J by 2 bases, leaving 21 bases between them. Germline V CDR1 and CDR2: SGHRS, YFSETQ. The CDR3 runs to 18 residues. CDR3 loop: CASSLARPGLLSPYEQYF. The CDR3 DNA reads TGCGCCAGCAGCTTGGCCCGACCCGGTTTATTATCCCCCTACGAGCAGTACTTC.

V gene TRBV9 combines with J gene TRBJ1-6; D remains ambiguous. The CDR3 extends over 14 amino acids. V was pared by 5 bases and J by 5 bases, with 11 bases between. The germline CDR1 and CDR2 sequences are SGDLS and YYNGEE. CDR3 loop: CASSYRAHNSPLHF. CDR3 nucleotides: TGTGCCAGCAGTTACAGAGCTCATAATTCACCCCTCCACTTT.

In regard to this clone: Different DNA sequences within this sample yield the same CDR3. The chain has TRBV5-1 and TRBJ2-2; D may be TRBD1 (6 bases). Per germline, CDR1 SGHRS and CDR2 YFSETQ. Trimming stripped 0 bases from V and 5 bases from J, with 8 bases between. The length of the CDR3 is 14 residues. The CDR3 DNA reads TGCGCCAGCAGCTTGGACAGGGCGACCGGGGAGCTGTTTTTT. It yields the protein CASSLDRATGELFF. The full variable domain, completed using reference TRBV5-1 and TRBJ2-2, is KAGVTQTPRYLIKTRGQQVTLSCSPISGHRSVSWYQQTPGQGLQFLFEYFSETQRNKGNFPGRFSGRQFSNSRSEMNVSTLELGDSALYLCASSLDRATGELFFGEGSRLTVL.

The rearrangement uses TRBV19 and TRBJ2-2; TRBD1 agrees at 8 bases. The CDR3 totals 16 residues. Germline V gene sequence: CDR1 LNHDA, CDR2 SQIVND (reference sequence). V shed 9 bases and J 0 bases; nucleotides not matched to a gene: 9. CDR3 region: CASSRQGRANTGELFF. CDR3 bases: TGTGCCAGCAGTCGACAGGGGCGGGCGAACACCGGGGAGCTGTTTTTT.

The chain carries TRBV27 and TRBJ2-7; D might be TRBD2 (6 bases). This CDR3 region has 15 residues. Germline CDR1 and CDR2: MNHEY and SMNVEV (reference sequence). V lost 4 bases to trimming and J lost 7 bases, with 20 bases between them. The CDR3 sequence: CASSSRSGVPWEQYF. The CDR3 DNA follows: TGTGCCAGCAGTTCACGGTCGGGGGTTCCCTGGGAGCAGTACTTC.

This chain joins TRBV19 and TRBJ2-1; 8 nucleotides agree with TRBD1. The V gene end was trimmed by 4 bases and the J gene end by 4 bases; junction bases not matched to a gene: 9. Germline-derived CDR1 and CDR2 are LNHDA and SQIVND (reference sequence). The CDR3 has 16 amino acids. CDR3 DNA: TGTGCCAGTAGTACCCGCCGGGACAGGCCGTACAATGAGCAGTTCTTC. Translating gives CASSTRRDRPYNEQFF. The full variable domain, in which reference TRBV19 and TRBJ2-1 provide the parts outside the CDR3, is DGGITQSPKYLFRKEGQNVTLSCEQNLNHDAMYWYRQDPGQGLRLIYYSQIVNDFQKGDIAEGYSVSREKKESFPLTVTSAQKNPTAFYLCASSTRRDRPYNEQFFGPGTRLTVL.

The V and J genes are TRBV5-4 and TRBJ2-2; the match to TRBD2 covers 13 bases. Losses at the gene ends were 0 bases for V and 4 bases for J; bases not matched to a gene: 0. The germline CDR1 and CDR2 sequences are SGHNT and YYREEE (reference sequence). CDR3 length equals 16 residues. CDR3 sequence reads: CASSLGLAGGTGELFF. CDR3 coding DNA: TGTGCCAGCAGCTTGGGACTAGCGGGGGGCACCGGGGAGCTGTTTTTT.

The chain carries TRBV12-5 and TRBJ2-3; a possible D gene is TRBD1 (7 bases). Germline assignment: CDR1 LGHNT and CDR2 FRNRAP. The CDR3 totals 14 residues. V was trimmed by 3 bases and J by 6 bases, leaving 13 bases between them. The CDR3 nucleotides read TGTGCTAGTGGTTTACAGGGGAGGTCCGATACGCAGTATTTT. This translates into CASGLQGRSDTQYF.

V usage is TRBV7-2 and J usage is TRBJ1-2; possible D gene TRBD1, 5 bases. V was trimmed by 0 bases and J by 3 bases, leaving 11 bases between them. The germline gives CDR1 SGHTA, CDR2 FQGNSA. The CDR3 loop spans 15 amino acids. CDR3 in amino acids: CASSLAGTIDYGYTF. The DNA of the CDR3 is TGTGCCAGCAGCTTAGCGGGGACGATTGACTATGGCTACACCTTC.

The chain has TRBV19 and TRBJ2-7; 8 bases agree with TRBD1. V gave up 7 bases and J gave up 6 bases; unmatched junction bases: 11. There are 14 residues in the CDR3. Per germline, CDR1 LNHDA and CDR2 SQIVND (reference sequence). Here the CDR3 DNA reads TGTGCCAGTACAAGACAGGGGCTAGGTGGCGAGCAGTACTTC. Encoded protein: CASTRQGLGGEQYF. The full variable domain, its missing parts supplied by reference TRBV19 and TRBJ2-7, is DGGITQSPKYLFRKEGQNVTLSCEQNLNHDAMYWYRQDPGQGLRLIYYSQIVNDFQKGDIAEGYSVSREKKESFPLTVTSAQKNPTAFYLCASTRQGLGGEQYFGPGTRLTVT.

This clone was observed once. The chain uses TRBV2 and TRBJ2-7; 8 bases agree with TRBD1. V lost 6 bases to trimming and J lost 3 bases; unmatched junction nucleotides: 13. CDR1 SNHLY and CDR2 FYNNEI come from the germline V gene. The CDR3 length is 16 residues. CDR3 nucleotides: TGTGCCAGCAGCGGGGGCCTACGGACAGGGAACTACGAGCAGTACTTC. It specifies CASSGGLRTGNYEQYF.

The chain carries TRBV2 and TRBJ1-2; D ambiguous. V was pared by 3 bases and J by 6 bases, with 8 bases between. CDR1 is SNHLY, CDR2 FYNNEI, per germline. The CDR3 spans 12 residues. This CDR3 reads CASSESWDGYTF. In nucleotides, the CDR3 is TGTGCCAGCAGTGAGTCCTGGGATGGCTACACCTTC.

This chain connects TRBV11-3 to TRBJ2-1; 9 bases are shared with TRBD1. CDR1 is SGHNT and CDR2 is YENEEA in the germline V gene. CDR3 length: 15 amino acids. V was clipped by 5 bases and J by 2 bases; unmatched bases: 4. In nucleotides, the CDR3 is TGTGCCAGCAGCCCGTACAGGGGGCCCTACAATGAGCAGTTCTTC. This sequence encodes CASSPYRGPYNEQFF.

CDR3 DNA sequence: TGTGCCAGCAGCCCCCGGGGAGCGGGAGCTCTCGAGACCCAGTACTTC. Its protein product is CASSPRGAGALETQYF. The chain has TRBV28 and TRBJ2-5, with 8 positions matching TRBD2. The CDR3 covers 16 residues. Per germline, CDR1 MDHEN and CDR2 SYDVKM. V lost 6 bases and J lost 5; bases outside the gene matches: 14.

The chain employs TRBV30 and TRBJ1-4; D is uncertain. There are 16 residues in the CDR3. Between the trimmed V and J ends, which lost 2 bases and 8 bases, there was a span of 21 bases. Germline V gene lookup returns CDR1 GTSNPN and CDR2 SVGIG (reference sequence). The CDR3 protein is CAWSPVGSRLGEKLFF. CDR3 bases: TGTGCCTGGAGTCCTGTAGGGTCCAGGCTTGGCGAAAAACTGTTTTTT.

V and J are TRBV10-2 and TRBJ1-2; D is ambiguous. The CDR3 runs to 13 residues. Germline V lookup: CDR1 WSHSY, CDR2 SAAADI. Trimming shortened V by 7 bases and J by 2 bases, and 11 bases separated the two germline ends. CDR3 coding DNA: TGCGCCAGCAAACATGAGGTCAACTATGGCTACACCTTC. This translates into CASKHEVNYGYTF.

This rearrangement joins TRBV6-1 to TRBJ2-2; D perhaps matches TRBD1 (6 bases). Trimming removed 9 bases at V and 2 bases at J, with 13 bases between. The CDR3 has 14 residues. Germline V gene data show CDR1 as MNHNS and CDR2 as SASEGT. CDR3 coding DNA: TGTGCCAGTACCGGGACATACAACACCGGGGAGCTGTTTTTT. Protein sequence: CASTGTYNTGELFF.

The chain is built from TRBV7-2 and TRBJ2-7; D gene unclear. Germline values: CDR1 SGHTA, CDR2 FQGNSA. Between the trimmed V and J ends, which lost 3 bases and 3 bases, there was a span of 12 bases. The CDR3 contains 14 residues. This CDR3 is CASSFSTAGYEQYF. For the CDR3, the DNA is TGTGCCAGCAGCTTTTCAACAGCAGGCTACGAGCAGTACTTC.

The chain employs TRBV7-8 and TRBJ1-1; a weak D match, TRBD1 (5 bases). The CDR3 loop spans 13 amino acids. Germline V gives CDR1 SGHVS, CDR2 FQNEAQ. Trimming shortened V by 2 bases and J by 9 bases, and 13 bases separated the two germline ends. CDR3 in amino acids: CASSLFGDRQAFF. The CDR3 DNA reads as TGTGCCAGCAGCTTATTCGGGGACCGTCAAGCTTTCTTT.

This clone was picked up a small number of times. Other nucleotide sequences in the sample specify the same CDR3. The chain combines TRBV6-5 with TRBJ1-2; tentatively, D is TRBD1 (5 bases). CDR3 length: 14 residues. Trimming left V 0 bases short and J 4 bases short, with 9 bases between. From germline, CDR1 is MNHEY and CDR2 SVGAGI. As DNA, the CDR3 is TGTGCCAGCAGTTACTCTGGGGGAGGCTATGGCTACACCTTC. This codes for CASSYSGGGYGYTF.